Listed below are T cell receptor beta chains from one sample, sequenced in a study of blood T cell repertoires in COVID-19. Only in-frame clones appear in the TCRdb table, and some are missing; sequencing was by immunoSEQ multiplex PCR. This sample has around 100,000 clones, with 91% found just once. The sequencing input was peripheral blood. These receptors came from a human donor with active COVID-19. The donor label of this sample is uncertain. CDR3s include the opening cysteine and the closing phenylalanine or tryptophan. The D gene is left open where the match is weak. Not all rows give a size; the values are once, few, many and, for expanded clones, a class.

j_gene | v_gene | abundance | d_gene | CDR3nt | CDR3aa
TRBJ1-2 | TRBV6-1 | few | . | TGTGCCAGCAGTGAAGCAGCAGGGAAAATGGGTGGCTACACCTTC | CASSEAAGKMGGYTF
TRBJ1-6 | TRBV27 | few | . | TGTGCCAGCAGCTTTAGGTACGGGGACAAGAATAATTCACCCCTCCACTTT | CASSFRYGDKNNSPLHF
TRBJ1-3 | TRBV15 | few | . | TGTGCCACCAGCAGAGTACGAGGATACGGAAGTCTCACTGGAAACACCATATATTTT | CATSRVRGYGSLTGNTIYF
TRBJ2-1 | TRBV11-2 | . | TRBD1 | TGTGCCAGCAGCCAGACTTGGGACAGCTACAATGAGCAGTTCTTC | CASSQTWDSYNEQFF
TRBJ1-6 | TRBV19 | . | . | TGTGCCAGTAGAACGGACTCGAAGGTTACCTATAATTCACCCCTCCACTTT | CASRTDSKVTYNSPLHF
TRBJ1-2 | TRBV5-5 | . | TRBD1 | TGTGCCAGCAGCTTGGACCCAGGGGGCAGGGGGCGCCGAGATGGCTACACCTTC | CASSLDPGGRGRRDGYTF
TRBJ2-1 | TRBV9 | . | TRBD2 | TGTGCCAGCAGTCTGGGTGGGACTAGCGTCTACAATGAGCAGTTCTTC | CASSLGGTSVYNEQFF
TRBJ2-7 | TRBV6-2/TRBV6-3 | . | TRBD1 | TGTGCCAGCAGTTACTCGACGGGGACAGGGTCTGTTGTCGACGAGCAGTACTTC | CASSYSTGTGSVVDEQYF
TRBJ2-4 | TRBV6-2/TRBV6-3 | . | . | TGTGCCAGCACCCCGGGACTGGGGTCGGTAGCCAAAAACATTCAGTACTTC | CASTPGLGSVAKNIQYF
TRBJ2-3 | TRBV5-1 | once | TRBD2 | TGCGCCAGCAGCTTTACAGCGGGGGAGGGGGATACGCAGTATTTT | CASSFTAGEGDTQYF
TRBJ1-1 | TRBV2 | . | TRBD1 | TGTGCCAGCAGGTCCCGACAGGGAAACACTGAAGCTTTCTTT | CASRSRQGNTEAFF